These 18 T cell receptor beta chains were sequenced from one sample in a study of shared clonotypes between healthy human individuals. Only in-frame clones appear in the TCRdb table, and some are missing; sequencing was by immunoSEQ multiplex PCR. The table has over a million clones, 75% to 85% seen once. The sequenced material came from memory CD4+ T cells from PBMCs. Stated subset: CD45RA-negative fraction. These receptors were collected from a man aged 18 to 35 in good health. Some clones in this sample may be carry-over from other donors' samples.

V is TRBV7-2 and J is TRBJ2-1; 7 bases fit TRBD1. This CDR3 contains 16 residues. The V segment lost 6 bases and the J segment 0 bases; nucleotides outside the gene matches: 8. In germline, CDR1 is SGHTA, CDR2 FQGNSA. This CDR3 reads CASRYRGPSSYNEQFF. The CDR3 nucleotides are TGTGCCAGCAGGTACAGGGGACCTAGCTCCTACAATGAGCAGTTCTTC.

This clone was counted between two and nine times. V gene TRBV7-2 combines with J gene TRBJ2-1; D is unresolved. The CDR3 is 14 amino acids. Germline V gives CDR1 SGHTA, CDR2 FQGNSA. V was cut by 5 bases and J by 8 bases, with 16 bases left in between. The chain's CDR3 is CASSLLGQADEQFF. The CDR3 DNA reads TGTGCCAGCAGCCTACTCGGGCAGGCCGATGAGCAGTTCTTC.

The chain has TRBV9 and TRBJ2-1, with TRBD1 as a possible D gene (5 bases). The CDR3 has 16 amino acids. Trimming took off 0 bases at V and 0 bases at J, with 10 bases between the two ends. The germline gives CDR1 SGDLS, CDR2 YYNGEE. CDR3 amino acids: CASSVVGVSSYNEQFF. In nucleotides, the CDR3 is TGTGCCAGCAGCGTAGTAGGGGTCAGCTCCTACAATGAGCAGTTCTTC.

Comments on this clone: This probably arose from a read error, given a far larger clone one base away. This same CDR3 is encoded by further DNA sequences in the sample. CDR3 residues: CAWSLQGAPGANVLTF. For the CDR3, the DNA is TGTGCCTGGAGTTTGCAGGGGGCCCCTGGAGCCAACGTCCTGACTTTC. V usage is TRBV30 and J usage is TRBJ2-6; TRBD1 aligns across 8 bases. The CDR3 contains 16 residues. CDR1 and CDR2 (germline): GTSNPN, SVGIG (reference sequence).

This clone was picked up many times. This chain joins TRBV14 and TRBJ1-3, with D maybe TRBD1 (5 bases). The CDR3 has 18 residues. V was clipped by 2 bases and J by 6 bases, with 23 bases between them. Germline loops: CDR1 SGHDN, CDR2 FVKESK. The CDR3: CASSQPSLKQVKENTIYF. As DNA, the CDR3 is TGTGCCAGCAGCCAACCATCACTAAAACAGGTGAAGGAAAACACCATATATTTT.

The V call is TRBV11-3, the J call TRBJ2-3, with D tentatively TRBD2 (5 bases). Looked up from germline, CDR1 is SGHNT and CDR2 is YENEEA. This CDR3 spans 15 amino acids. Trimming removed 4 bases from V and 0 bases from J, with 11 bases in between. The CDR3 loop reads CASSYSAESTDTQYF. CDR3 in DNA: TGTGCCAGCAGCTATAGCGCGGAGAGCACAGATACGCAGTATTTT. Using reference TRBV11-3 and TRBJ2-3 for the parts outside the CDR3, the full variable domain is EAGVVQSPRYKIIEKKQPVAFWCNPISGHNTLYWYLQNLGQGPELLIRYENEEAVDDSQLPKDRFSAERLKGVDSTLKIQPAELGDSAVYLCASSYSAESTDTQYFGPGTRLTVL.

The CDR3 nucleotides are TGTGCCAGCAGGGCTTGGGGCGCCGGGACCAGCCTCGGCGAGCAGTACTTC. Translation: CASRAWGAGTSLGEQYF. The chain couples TRBV5-6 to TRBJ2-7; D tentatively reads TRBD1 or TRBD2 (5 bases each). The germline gives CDR1 SGHDT, CDR2 YYEEEE. This CDR3 has 17 amino acids. Trimming removed 5 bases at V and 6 bases at J, with 27 bases between. Full variable domain (missing parts from reference TRBV5-6 and TRBJ2-7): DAGVTQSPTHLIKTRGQQVTLRCSPKSGHDTVSWYQQALGQGPQFIFQYYEEEERQRGNFPDRFSGHQFPNYSSELNVNALLLGDSALYLCASRAWGAGTSLGEQYFGPGTRLTVT.

The chain uses TRBV15 and TRBJ2-7; the match to TRBD2 covers 7 bases. The CDR3 consists of 16 residues. Per germline, CDR1 LNHNV and CDR2 YYDKDF (reference sequence). Trimming at V came to 1 base and at J to 2 bases, leaving 8 bases not matched to a gene. The CDR3 is CATSRGQAGTTYEQYF. CDR3 coding DNA: TGTGCCACCAGCAGAGGTCAAGCGGGAACCACCTACGAGCAGTACTTC.

This clone was recorded only once. The CDR3 sequence is CASSPAFSYEQYF. The CDR3 DNA reads as TGTGCCAGCAGCCCTGCCTTTTCCTACGAGCAGTACTTC. The V gene is TRBV7-9, the J gene TRBJ2-7; D call uncertain. Trimming shortened V by 5 bases and J by 1 base, and 9 bases separated the two germline ends. Germline CDR1 and CDR2: SEHNR and FQNEAQ (reference sequence). The CDR3 contains 13 residues.

This chain joins TRBV19 and TRBJ2-7; 9 positions match TRBD1. V was clipped by 6 bases and J by 1 base; unmatched bases: 7. Germline CDR1 reads LNHDA; CDR2 reads SQIVND (reference sequence). The CDR3 length is 15 residues. This chain's CDR3 is CASRTRGTGSYEQYF. The DNA for the CDR3 is TGTGCCAGTAGAACCCGGGGGACAGGGTCCTACGAGCAGTACTTC. Full variable domain (remainder filled in from reference TRBV19 and TRBJ2-7): DGGITQSPKYLFRKEGQNVTLSCEQNLNHDAMYWYRQDPGQGLRLIYYSQIVNDFQKGDIAEGYSVSREKKESFPLTVTSAQKNPTAFYLCASRTRGTGSYEQYFGPGTRLTVT.

This chain links TRBV10-3 with TRBJ2-7; 9 bases line up with TRBD1. This CDR3 spans 16 amino acids. In germline, CDR1 is ENHRY, CDR2 SYGVKD. V was pared by 0 bases and J by 1 base, with 4 bases of the junction left unmatched. The CDR3 spells CAISESGTGKSYEQYF. The CDR3, as DNA: TGTGCCATCAGTGAGTCCGGGACAGGGAAGTCCTACGAGCAGTACTTC.

This clone was observed a single time. The chain recombines TRBV5-1 with TRBJ2-5; D uncertain. This CDR3 is built from 15 residues. Trimming stripped 0 bases from V and 5 bases from J, with 14 bases between. CDR1 SGHRS and CDR2 YFSETQ come from the germline V gene. For the CDR3, the DNA is TGCGCCAGCAGCTTGGCCTCCGCGGCGGAGGAGACCCAGTACTTC. Encoded protein: CASSLASAAEETQYF. Together with reference TRBV5-1 and TRBJ2-5, the CDR3 gives the full variable domain: KAGVTQTPRYLIKTRGQQVTLSCSPISGHRSVSWYQQTPGQGLQFLFEYFSETQRNKGNFPGRFSGRQFSNSRSEMNVSTLELGDSALYLCASSLASAAEETQYFGPGTRLLVL.

This clone was seen repeatedly, ten times or more. The chain recombines TRBV9 with TRBJ2-3, with TRBD2 matching over 10 bases. With 3 bases clipped from V and 6 bases from J, the junction kept 13 bases outside the gene matches. Germline CDR1 and CDR2: SGDLS and YYNGEE. This CDR3 spans 17 amino acids. The CDR3 DNA follows: TGTGCCAGCAGCGCTCGCTCAAGCGGGAGGGCCGGGGATACGCAGTATTTT. Amino acids: CASSARSSGRAGDTQYF.

This chain uses TRBV19 with TRBJ1-5; the match to TRBD1 covers 7 bases. The CDR3 contains 14 residues. The germline CDR1 and CDR2 sequences are LNHDA and SQIVND (reference sequence). The V and J ends lost 7 bases and 3 bases, in that order; junction bases with no gene match: 6. This chain's CDR3 is CASTQGGDNQPQHF. The CDR3 region has the DNA TGTGCCAGTACCCAGGGGGGAGACAATCAGCCCCAGCATTTT.

This clone was found a few times. This chain connects TRBV7-9 to TRBJ2-5; D assignment may be TRBD1 or TRBD2 (5 bases each). CDR3 length equals 14 residues. Trimming removed 8 bases from V and 2 bases from J, with 15 bases in between. Germline V gives CDR1 SEHNR, CDR2 FQNEAQ (reference sequence). CDR3 DNA: TGTGCCAGCGGACCGGGACGGACACAAGAGACCCAGTACTTC. This translates into CASGPGRTQETQYF. The variable domain in full, completed from reference TRBV7-9 and TRBJ2-5, reads DTGVSQNPRHKITKRGQNVTFRCDPISEHNRLYWYRQTLGQGPEFLTYFQNEAQLEKSRLLSDRFSAERPKGSFSTLEIQRTEQGDSAMYLCASGPGRTQETQYFGPGTRLLVL.

This chain links TRBV7-3 with TRBJ1-5, with 8 nucleotides matching TRBD1. V gave up 5 bases and J gave up 2 bases; unmatched junction bases: 17. CDR3 length: 19 amino acids. The germline CDR1 and CDR2 sequences are SGHTA and FQGTGA. CDR3 region: CASSLNYPRGQEGNQPQHF. CDR3 sequence (DNA): TGTGCCAGCAGCCTTAACTACCCCAGGGGGCAGGAGGGCAATCAGCCCCAGCATTTT.

The rearrangement joins TRBV7-3 to TRBJ2-3; 12 nucleotides line up with TRBD2. Trimming at V came to 5 bases and at J to 3 bases, leaving 6 bases not matched to a gene. The CDR3 consists of 16 residues. Germline V lookup: CDR1 SGHTA, CDR2 FQGTGA. The CDR3 region has the DNA TGTGCCAGCAGCAGACTAGCGGGAGCCGGGACAGATACGCAGTATTTT. Amino acids: CASSRLAGAGTDTQYF.

This chain connects TRBV10-3 to TRBJ2-7; 7 bases align to TRBD1. Germline V gives CDR1 ENHRY, CDR2 SYGVKD. This CDR3 has 16 residues. V shed 7 bases, J shed 0 bases, and the junction held 12 bases outside the gene matches. CDR3 loop: CAITTGALLSSYEQYF. The DNA of the CDR3 is TGTGCCATCACCACAGGGGCCCTCCTAAGCTCCTACGAGCAGTACTTC.